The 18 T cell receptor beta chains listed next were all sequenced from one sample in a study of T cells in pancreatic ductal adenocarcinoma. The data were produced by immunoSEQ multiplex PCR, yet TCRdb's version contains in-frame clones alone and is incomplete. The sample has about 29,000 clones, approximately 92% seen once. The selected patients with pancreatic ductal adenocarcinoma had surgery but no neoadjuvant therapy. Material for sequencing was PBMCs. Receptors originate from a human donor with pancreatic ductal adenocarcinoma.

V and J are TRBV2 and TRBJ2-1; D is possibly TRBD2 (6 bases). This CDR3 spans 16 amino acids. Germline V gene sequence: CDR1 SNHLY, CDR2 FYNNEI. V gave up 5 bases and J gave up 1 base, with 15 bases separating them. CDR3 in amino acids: CASSISSVRSYNEQFF. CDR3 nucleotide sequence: TGTGCCAGCAGTATCTCTAGCGTTAGGTCCTACAATGAGCAGTTCTTC.

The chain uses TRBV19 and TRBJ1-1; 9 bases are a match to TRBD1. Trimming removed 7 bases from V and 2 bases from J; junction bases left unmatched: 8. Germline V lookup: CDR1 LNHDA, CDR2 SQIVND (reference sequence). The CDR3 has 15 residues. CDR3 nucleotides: TGTGCCAGTACCTACAGGGGGCGTTTTAACACTGAAGCTTTCTTT. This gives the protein CASTYRGRFNTEAFF.

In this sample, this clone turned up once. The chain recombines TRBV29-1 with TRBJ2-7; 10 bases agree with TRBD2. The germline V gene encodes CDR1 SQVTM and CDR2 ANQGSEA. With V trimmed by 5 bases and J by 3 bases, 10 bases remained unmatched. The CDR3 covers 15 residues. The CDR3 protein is CSVRGELAGYYEQYF. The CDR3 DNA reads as TGCAGCGTTCGAGGTGAACTAGCGGGATACTACGAGCAGTACTTC.

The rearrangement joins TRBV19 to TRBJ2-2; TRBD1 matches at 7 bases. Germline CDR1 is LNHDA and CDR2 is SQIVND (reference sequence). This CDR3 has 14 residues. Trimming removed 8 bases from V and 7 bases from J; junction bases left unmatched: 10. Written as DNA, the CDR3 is TGTGCCAGTTGTCAAGGGGGCGCCTGCGGGGAGCTGTTTTTT. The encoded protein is CASCQGGACGELFF.

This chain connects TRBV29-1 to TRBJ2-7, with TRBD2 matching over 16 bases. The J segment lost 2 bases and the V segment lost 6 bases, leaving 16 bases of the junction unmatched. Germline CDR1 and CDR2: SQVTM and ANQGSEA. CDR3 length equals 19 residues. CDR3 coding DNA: TGCAGCGTCTACACAGGGCTGGGACTAGCGGGAGGGTTAACCTACGAGCAGTACTTC. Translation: CSVYTGLGLAGGLTYEQYF.

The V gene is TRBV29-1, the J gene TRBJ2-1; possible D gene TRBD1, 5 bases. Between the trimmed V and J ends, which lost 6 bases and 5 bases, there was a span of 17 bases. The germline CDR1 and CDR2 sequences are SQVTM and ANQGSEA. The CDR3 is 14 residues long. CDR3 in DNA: TGCAGCGTACGACAGCGACTCCCCGACAATGAGCAGTTCTTC. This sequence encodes CSVRQRLPDNEQFF.

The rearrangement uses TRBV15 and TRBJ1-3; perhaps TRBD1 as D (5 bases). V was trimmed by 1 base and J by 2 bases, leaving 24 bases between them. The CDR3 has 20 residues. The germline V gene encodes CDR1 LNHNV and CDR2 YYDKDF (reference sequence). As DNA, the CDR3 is TGTGCCACCAGCAGAGTCTACCCCCCCCTCCGGGGCAACGCTGGAAACACCATATATTTT. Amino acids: CATSRVYPPLRGNAGNTIYF.

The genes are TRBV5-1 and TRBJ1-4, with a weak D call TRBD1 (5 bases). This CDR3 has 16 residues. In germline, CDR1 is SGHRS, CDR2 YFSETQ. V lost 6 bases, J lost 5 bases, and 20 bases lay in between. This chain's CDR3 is CASTYSGQGTNEKLFF. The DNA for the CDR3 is TGCGCCAGCACCTATAGTGGGCAGGGCACGAATGAAAAACTGTTTTTT.

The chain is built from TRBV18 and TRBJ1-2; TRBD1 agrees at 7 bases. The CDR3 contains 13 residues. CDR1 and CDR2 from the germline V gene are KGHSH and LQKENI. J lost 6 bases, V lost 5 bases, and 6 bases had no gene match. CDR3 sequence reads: CASSSTGLDGYTF. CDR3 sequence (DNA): TGTGCCAGCTCATCGACAGGGCTCGATGGCTACACCTTC.

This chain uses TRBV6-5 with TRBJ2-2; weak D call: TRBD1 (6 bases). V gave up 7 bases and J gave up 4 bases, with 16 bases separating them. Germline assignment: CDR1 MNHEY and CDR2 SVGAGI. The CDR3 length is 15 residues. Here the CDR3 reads CASKTNRESTGELFF. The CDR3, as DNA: TGTGCCAGCAAAACGAACAGGGAGAGCACCGGGGAGCTGTTTTTT.

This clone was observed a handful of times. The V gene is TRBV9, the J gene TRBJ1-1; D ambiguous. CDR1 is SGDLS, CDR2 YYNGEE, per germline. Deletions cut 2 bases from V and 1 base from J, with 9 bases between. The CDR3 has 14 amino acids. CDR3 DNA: TGTGCCAGCAGCGTGGGATCCGCGAACACTGAAGCTTTCTTT. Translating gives CASSVGSANTEAFF.

CDR3 sequence reads: CASSYPRAGSYNEQFF. The CDR3, as DNA: TGTGCCAGCAGTTACCCCCGGGCAGGCTCCTACAATGAGCAGTTCTTC. The chain has TRBV6-6 and TRBJ2-1, with D uncertain. This CDR3 is built from 16 residues. CDR1 MNHNY and CDR2 SVGAGI come from the germline V gene (reference sequence). With 2 bases removed from V and 0 bases from J, the gap between germline ends came to 11 bases.

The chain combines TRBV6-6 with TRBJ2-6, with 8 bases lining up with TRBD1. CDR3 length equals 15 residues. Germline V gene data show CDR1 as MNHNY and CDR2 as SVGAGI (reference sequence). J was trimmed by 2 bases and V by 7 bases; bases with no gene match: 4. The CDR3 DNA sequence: TGTGCCAGCAATACACAGGGGGCTGGGGCCAACGTCCTGACTTTC. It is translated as CASNTQGAGANVLTF.

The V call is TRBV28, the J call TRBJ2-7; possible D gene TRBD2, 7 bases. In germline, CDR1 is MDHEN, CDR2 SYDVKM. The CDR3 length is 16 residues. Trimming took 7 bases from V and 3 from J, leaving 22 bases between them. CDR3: CASTGLGGGVVYEQYF. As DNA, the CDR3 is TGTGCCAGCACTGGGTTGGGAGGGGGGGTTGTCTACGAGCAGTACTTC.

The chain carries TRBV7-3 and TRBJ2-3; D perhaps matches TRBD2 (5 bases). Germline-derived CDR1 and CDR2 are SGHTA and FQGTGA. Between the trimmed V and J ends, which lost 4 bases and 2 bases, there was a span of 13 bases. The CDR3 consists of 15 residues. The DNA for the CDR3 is TGTGCCAGCAGCTCTGGTAACGGGAACACAGATACGCAGTATTTT. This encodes CASSSGNGNTDTQYF.

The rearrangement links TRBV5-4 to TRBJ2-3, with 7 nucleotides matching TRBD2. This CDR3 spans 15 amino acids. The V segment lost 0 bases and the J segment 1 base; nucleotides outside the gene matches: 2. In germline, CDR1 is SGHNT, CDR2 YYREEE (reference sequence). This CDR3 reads CASSLGLAGTDTQYF. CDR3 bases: TGTGCCAGCAGCTTGGGGCTAGCGGGCACAGATACGCAGTATTTT.

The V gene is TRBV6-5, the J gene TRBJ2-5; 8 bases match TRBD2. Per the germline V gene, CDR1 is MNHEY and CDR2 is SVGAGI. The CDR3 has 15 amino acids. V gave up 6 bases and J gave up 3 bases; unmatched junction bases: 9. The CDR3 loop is CASRGGAGGKETQYF. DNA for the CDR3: TGTGCCAGCAGGGGGGGGGCGGGAGGAAAAGAGACCCAGTACTTC.

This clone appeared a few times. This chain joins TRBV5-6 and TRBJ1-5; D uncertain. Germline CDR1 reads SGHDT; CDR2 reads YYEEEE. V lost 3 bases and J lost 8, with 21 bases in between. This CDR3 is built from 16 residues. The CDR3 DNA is TGTGCCAGCAGCTCCCAAAGGAGGGCTACCACGGAGCCCCAGCATTTT. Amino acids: CASSSQRRATTEPQHF.